The source of this T cell receptor (beta chain) is a study of control samples from healthy donors and cancer patients. The repertoire was sequenced with immunoSEQ multiplex PCR; TCRdb's copy has only in-frame clones and lacks some. The sample has roughly 200,000 clones; 85% to 95% are singletons. The CDR3 is 12 residues long. Trimming pared 2 bases from V and 6 bases from J, leaving 7 bases between. Germline CDR1 MNHEY, CDR2 SVGEGT. This chain connects TRBV6-2 or TRBV6-3 to TRBJ1-2; possible D gene TRBD1, 5 bases. The receptor comes from a middle-aged man in good health. Sequenced: blood. The CDR3 DNA is TGTGCCAGCAGTTACCTGGGGGATGGCTACACCTTC. This codes for CASSYLGDGYTF.